Presented here are 18 T cell receptor beta chains from one specimen sequenced in a study of T cells in Graves' hyperthyroidism and ophthalmopathy. Regions amplified from RNA transcripts were the TCR beta CDR3 regions. A first-round RT-PCR of the TCR CDR3 used the HTBI primer set. TCRdb called the multiplex PCR reads again in MiXCR, with one record for every CDR3 protein. This table has about 420,000 distinct CDR3 sequences, 15% to 18% appearing once. The sequenced sample was blood. Receptor source: a woman aged 18-35 years with Graves' hyperthyroidism.

This clonotype was detected ten times or more. The rearrangement joins TRBV6-2 or TRBV6-3 to TRBJ2-1; 8 nucleotides line up with TRBD2. The germline V gene encodes CDR1 MNHEY and CDR2 SVGEGT. This CDR3 is built from 15 residues. J gave up 6 bases and V 2 bases, and 6 bases lay outside the gene matches. In nucleotides, the CDR3 is TGTGCCAGCAGTTACCGCGCGGGGGGCCTCAATGAGCAGTTCTTC. Residues: CASSYRAGGLNEQFF.

The chain links TRBV4-3 to TRBJ1-2, with 9 bases matching TRBD1. CDR1 and CDR2 from the germline V gene are LGHNA and YSLEER. The CDR3 totals 13 residues. V lost 4 bases, J lost 6 bases, and 3 bases stayed unmatched. The CDR3 coding sequence is TGCGCCAGCAGCCGATGGGACAGGGATGGCTACACCTTC. Translation: CASSRWDRDGYTF.

This clonotype was observed at least ten times. This chain joins TRBV10-3 and TRBJ1-6; D not resolved. Trimming removed 4 bases from V and 9 bases from J, with 16 bases in between. Germline loops: CDR1 ENHRY, CDR2 SYGVKD. The CDR3 loop spans 15 amino acids. CDR3 protein: CAISALSMSGSPLHF. The CDR3 DNA reads TGTGCCATCAGTGCCCTTTCGATGTCTGGTTCACCCCTCCACTTT.

This clonotype showed up many times. This chain uses TRBV12-3 or TRBV12-4 with TRBJ1-4; TRBD1 might be the D (5 bases). The V end lost 6 bases, the J end lost 8 bases, and 10 bases lay between the germline ends. The CDR3 consists of 12 residues. The CDR3 sequence is CASSLGGEKLFF. For the CDR3, the DNA is TGTGCCAGCAGCCTCGGGGGGGAAAAACTGTTTTTT.

The CDR3 sequence: CASSEAVWGSRPQHF. The DNA for the CDR3 is TGTGCCAGCAGTGAAGCGGTTTGGGGTTCTCGACCCCAGCATTTT. The V and J genes are TRBV2 and TRBJ1-5; D gene unclear. V lost 0 bases to trimming and J lost 10 bases, with 16 bases between them. Germline CDR1 SNHLY, CDR2 FYNNEI. CDR3 length: 15 residues.

This clonotype was found many times. The genes are TRBV28 and TRBJ1-5; D is undetermined. The V and J ends lost 4 bases and 5 bases respectively, with 9 bases between them. Germline V gene lookup returns CDR1 MDHEN and CDR2 SYDVKM. This CDR3 has 13 residues. The CDR3 sequence is CASSSRLDQPQHF. CDR3 DNA sequence: TGTGCCAGCAGTTCCAGGTTGGATCAGCCCCAGCATTTT.

The chain joins TRBV19 to TRBJ1-5; D not certain. Per the germline V gene, CDR1 is LNHDA and CDR2 is SQIVND (reference sequence). This CDR3 is built from 13 residues. The V and J ends lost 6 bases and 6 bases respectively, with 12 bases between them. The CDR3 DNA reads as TGTGCCAGTAGGCCTACGGAGGGTCAGCCCCAGCATTTT. This gives the protein CASRPTEGQPQHF.

Concerning this clonotype itself: This may stem from a read error, because a much larger clone lies one nucleotide away. The chain links TRBV12-3 or TRBV12-4 to TRBJ2-1; 7 bases are a match to TRBD2. The CDR3 covers 15 residues. Trimming cost V 5 bases and J 9 bases; bases outside gene matches: 13. CDR3 DNA sequence: TGTGCCAGCAGTCCCGGACTAGTCGGAGTGGGTGAGCAGTTCTTC. Translated, it gives CASSPGLVGVGEQFF.

This clonotype was recorded at least ten times. The chain is built from TRBV20-1 and TRBJ1-5; D unresolved. Trimming left V 3 bases short and J 0 bases short, with 15 bases between. The length of the CDR3 is 16 residues. Germline values: CDR1 DFQATT, CDR2 SNEGSKA (reference sequence). For the CDR3, the DNA is TGCAGTGCTAGGAAGGGCCAATCCCATAGCAATCAGCCCCAGCATTTT. It translates to CSARKGQSHSNQPQHF.

This clonotype was seen at least ten times. This chain connects TRBV2 to TRBJ1-3, with 7 bases lining up with TRBD1. The CDR3 sequence is 14 residues long. V dropped 7 bases and J dropped 2; count of bases not matched to a gene: 5. The V gene's germline CDR1 is SNHLY and CDR2 FYNNEI. The chain's CDR3 is CASIQGGTGNTIYF. The CDR3, as DNA: TGTGCCAGCATTCAGGGGGGAACTGGAAACACCATATATTTT. The variable domain in full, completed from reference TRBV2 and TRBJ1-3, reads EPEVTQTPSHQVTQMGQEVILRCVPISNHLYFYWYRQILGQKVEFLVSFYNNEISEKSEIFDDQFSVERPDGSNFTLKIRSTKLEDSAMYFCASIQGGTGNTIYFGEGSWLTVV.

The table lists this clonotype with many counts. V gene TRBV2 combines with J gene TRBJ2-7, with a tentative D call TRBD1 (6 bases). The CDR3 runs 14 residues. Trimming took off 5 bases at V and 1 base at J, with 12 bases between the two ends. Germline V gene data show CDR1 as SNHLY and CDR2 as FYNNEI. CDR3 amino acids: CASSQTGFSYEQYF. The CDR3 DNA follows: TGTGCCAGCAGTCAGACAGGATTTTCCTACGAGCAGTACTTC.

This chain connects TRBV3-1 to TRBJ2-7; weak D call: TRBD1 (6 bases). The CDR3 is made up of 15 amino acids. CDR1 is LGHDT and CDR2 is YNNKEL in the germline V gene (reference sequence). The V end was cut by 2 bases, the J end by 7 bases, with 18 bases between. CDR3 bases: TGTGCCAGCAGCCAACAGGGGTACTCGCTCGGGGAGCAGTACTTC. This codes for CASSQQGYSLGEQYF.

This clonotype has ten or more counts. The rearrangement uses TRBV7-3 and TRBJ2-5; D might be TRBD2 (6 bases). The CDR3 sequence is 15 residues long. Germline V gene sequence: CDR1 SGHTA, CDR2 FQGTGA. V was trimmed by 5 bases and J by 4 bases, leaving 17 bases between them. CDR3: CASSLGGAGSETQYF. In nucleotides, the CDR3 is TGTGCCAGCAGCCTAGGCGGGGCAGGCTCAGAGACCCAGTACTTC.

As to this clonotype: This is likely a read error, given that the CDR3 carries no conserved phenylalanine or tryptophan at its end. The J gene is TRBJ1-1, the V gene TRBV27; TRBD1 might be the D (5 bases). The V gene lost 3 bases and the J gene lost 3 bases, with 8 bases spanning the gap. CDR3 length equals 13 residues. CDR1 and CDR2 from the germline V gene are MNHEY and SMNVEV (reference sequence). CDR3 coding DNA: TGTGCCAGCAGTTTGGGGGGGGACACTGAAGCTTTCCTT. This translates into CASSLGGDTEAFL.

As for this clonotype: Since a much larger clone is just one base distant, this may be a read error. As the CDR3 is not closed by the conserved phenylalanine or tryptophan, this likely results from a read error. V gene TRBV18 combines with J gene TRBJ1-6; 7 nucleotides agree with TRBD1. Germline-derived CDR1 and CDR2 are KGHSH and LQKENI. The CDR3 is 14 amino acids. The V gene end was trimmed by 3 bases and the J gene end by 6 bases; junction bases not matched to a gene: 2. This CDR3 reads CASSPDRSNSPLHL. The CDR3 DNA reads TGTGCCAGCTCACCGGACAGGAGTAATTCACCCCTCCACCTT.

This chain connects TRBV2 to TRBJ2-7, with D perhaps matching TRBD1 (5 bases). There are 14 residues in the CDR3. Trimming took off 8 bases at V and 5 bases at J, with 19 bases between the two ends. The germline V gene has CDR1 SNHLY and CDR2 FYNNEI. Here the CDR3 DNA reads TGTGCCAGCGGTACAGGAAGGGTTATCCACGAGCAGTACTTC. Residues: CASGTGRVIHEQYF.

This clonotype came up many times. This chain joins TRBV2 and TRBJ2-1; D gene uncertain. Trimming left V 6 bases short and J 0 bases short, with 12 bases between. Germline values: CDR1 SNHLY, CDR2 FYNNEI. The CDR3 has 15 amino acids. The chain's CDR3 is CASRSAASSYNEQFF. CDR3 sequence (DNA): TGTGCCAGCAGGTCCGCGGCTAGCTCCTACAATGAGCAGTTCTTC.

This chain links TRBV4-2 with TRBJ2-1, with 9 bases identical to TRBD1. The CDR3 totals 17 residues. CDR1 is LGHNA and CDR2 is YNFKEQ in the germline V gene. V lost 1 base to trimming and J lost 2 bases; unmatched junction nucleotides: 6. CDR3 sequence (DNA): TGTGCCAGCAGCCAAGGGGGAACAGGGGGCCCCTACAATGAGCAGTTCTTC. Translated, it gives CASSQGGTGGPYNEQFF.